This T cell receptor (beta chain) was recovered during a study of blood T cell repertoires in COVID-19. Across the whole study: Samples representing acute and convalescent COVID-19 were sourced from the United States, Italy and Spain. PBMCs, B-cell-depleted T cells, or T cells were the source of the cDNA or gDNA that made up the material.

One Seattle source followed patients from active infection through their disease course. Assay: immunoSEQ multiplex PCR; the TCRdb copy retains only in-frame clones and omits some. The sample comprises some 120,000 clones, around 81% of which are singletons, and approximately 17% rests with the top ten. This clone was seen only once. What was sequenced was peripheral blood. This clonotype was obtained from a man aged 25-40 years with COVID-19, enrolled during active disease.

This chain's CDR3 is CASSPAGGYTGELFF. The DNA of the CDR3 is TGTGCCAGCAGCCCAGCGGGGGGTTACACCGGGGAGCTGTTTTTT. The chain has TRBV7-6 and TRBJ2-2; 9 bases agree with TRBD2. This CDR3 region has 15 residues. Germline loops: CDR1 SGHVS, CDR2 FNYEAQ. The junction had 4 bases not matched to a gene; V was cut back by 5 bases and J by 3 bases.